This T cell receptor (beta chain) was recovered during a study of blood T cell repertoires in COVID-19. A single count supports this clone. CDR1 is WNHNN and CDR2 is SYGVQD in the germline V gene (reference sequence). V lost 5 bases and J 3 bases, leaving 13 bases between the germline ends. The CDR3 loop spans 14 amino acids. Participants' own reports of clinical history determined their cohort assignment. Profiled with immunoSEQ multiplex PCR; TCRdb holds only in-frame clones, not every one. The sample carries 350,000 to 450,000 clones, approximately 91% recorded once. The rearrangement links TRBV10-1 to TRBJ1-1; perhaps TRBD1 as D (6 bases). This TCR was recovered from a woman between 40 and 55 years old who had been exposed to COVID-19. Source material: PBMCs or T cells enriched from blood (not recorded which). CDR3 protein: CASSPTAGDTEAFF. Here the CDR3 DNA reads TGCGCCAGCAGTCCGACAGCAGGGGACACTGAAGCTTTCTTT.